A single sample is the source of the 11 T cell receptor beta chains below, sequenced in a study of blood T cell repertoires in COVID-19. The repertoire was sequenced with immunoSEQ multiplex PCR; TCRdb's copy has only in-frame clones and lacks some. This sample has more than 9,000 clones; 70% to 90% occur once, and the top ten carry about 13%. The material sequenced was peripheral blood. The receptors stem from a human donor in a cohort sampled during active COVID-19.

The gene calls are TRBV5-1 and TRBJ2-3, with 9 positions matching TRBD1. The germline gives CDR1 SGHRS, CDR2 YFSETQ. Germline trimming cut 2 bases from V and 2 bases from J; bases unmatched to any gene: 3. This CDR3 has 15 residues. This CDR3 reads CASSLQGAVTDTQYF. The DNA for the CDR3 is TGCGCCAGCAGCTTACAGGGGGCGGTCACAGATACGCAGTATTTT.

The chain employs TRBV5-1 and TRBJ1-6, with a possible D match to TRBD1 (6 bases). Per germline, CDR1 SGHRS and CDR2 YFSETQ. The germline V and J ends were trimmed by 4 bases and 3 bases, with 17 bases remaining between them. The CDR3 loop spans 17 amino acids. CDR3 in amino acids: CASSDFPDRNYNSPLHF. The CDR3 nucleotides are TGCGCCAGCAGCGATTTTCCCGACAGGAACTATAATTCACCCCTCCACTTT.

The chain employs TRBV2 and TRBJ2-2; tentatively, D is TRBD1 (6 bases). Trimming pared 4 bases from V and 5 bases from J, leaving 8 bases between. The CDR3 spans 13 residues. Germline V gene data show CDR1 as SNHLY and CDR2 as FYNNEI. CDR3 in amino acids: CASSAQGTGELFF. The CDR3 DNA reads TGTGCCAGCAGTGCACAGGGAACCGGGGAGCTGTTTTTT.

CDR3 in DNA: TGTGCCAGTAGTATGGCTAGCGGAAACTACGAGCAGTACTTC. Amino acids: CASSMASGNYEQYF. This chain joins TRBV19 and TRBJ2-7; TRBD2 agrees at 7 bases. CDR1 LNHDA and CDR2 SQIVND come from the germline V gene (reference sequence). The CDR3 loop spans 14 amino acids. V lost 3 bases, J lost 3 bases, and 5 bases stayed unmatched.

V gene TRBV5-4 combines with J gene TRBJ2-7; 8 bases map to TRBD1. This CDR3 is built from 14 residues. Germline V gene data show CDR1 as SGHNT and CDR2 as YYREEE (reference sequence). Unmatched junction bases numbered 7, after V lost 4 bases and J lost 4 bases. The CDR3: CASSAGQGWYEQYF. The CDR3 DNA reads as TGTGCCAGCAGCGCCGGACAGGGATGGTACGAGCAGTACTTC. Together with reference TRBV5-4 and TRBJ2-7, the CDR3 gives the full variable domain: ETGVTQSPTHLIKTRGQQVTLRCSSQSGHNTVSWYQQALGQGPQFIFQYYREEENGRGNFPPRFSGLQFPNYSSELNVNALELDDSALYLCASSAGQGWYEQYFGPGTRLTVT.

This clone occurred a few times. As DNA, the CDR3 is TGTGCCAGCAGTGTCGACAGGGCGACTAATGAAAAACTGTTTTTT. As protein: CASSVDRATNEKLFF. The rearrangement uses TRBV27 and TRBJ1-4, with 7 bases aligning to TRBD1. Germline CDR1 reads MNHEY; CDR2 reads SMNVEV (reference sequence). CDR3 length: 15 residues. After removal of 5 bases from V and 2 bases from J, the junction contained 5 bases not matched to a gene. Complete variable domain (other parts from reference TRBV27 and TRBJ1-4): EAQVTQNPRYLITVTGKKLTVTCSQNMNHEYMSWYRQDPGLGLRQIYYSMNVEVTDKGDVPEGYKVSRKEKRNFPLILESPSPNQTSLYFCASSVDRATNEKLFFGSGTQLSVL.

The chain joins TRBV7-6 to TRBJ2-1; 8 bases agree with TRBD1. J was trimmed by 6 bases and V by 5 bases; bases with no gene match: 6. CDR1 and CDR2 (germline): SGHVS, FNYEAQ. CDR3 length: 14 residues. For the CDR3, the DNA is TGTGCCAGCAGCCCGGGACAGGTCGGCAATGAGCAGTTCTTC. Translating it yields CASSPGQVGNEQFF.

This chain uses TRBV6-6 with TRBJ2-3; unclear D gene. In germline, CDR1 is MNHNY, CDR2 SVGAGI (reference sequence). The CDR3 spans 12 residues. The V end was cut by 5 bases, the J end by 2 bases, with 5 bases between. The CDR3 protein is CASSPITDTQYF. The CDR3 nucleotides are TGTGCCAGCAGTCCAATCACAGATACGCAGTATTTT.

This clone has only a few counts. The V and J genes are TRBV7-9 and TRBJ2-1, with D tentatively TRBD2 (5 bases). Trimming stripped 4 bases from V and 3 bases from J, with 7 bases between. Germline-derived CDR1 and CDR2 are SEHNR and FQNEAQ (reference sequence). The CDR3 loop spans 13 amino acids. The CDR3 loop reads CASSSTSYNEQFF. The CDR3 DNA is TGTGCCAGCAGCTCAACTAGCTACAATGAGCAGTTCTTC. Full variable domain (missing parts from reference TRBV7-9 and TRBJ2-1): DTGVSQNPRHKITKRGQNVTFRCDPISEHNRLYWYRQTLGQGPEFLTYFQNEAQLEKSRLLSDRFSAERPKGSFSTLEIQRTEQGDSAMYLCASSSTSYNEQFFGPGTRLTVL.

This clone was counted once. This chain's CDR3 is CASSSPMRYGYTF. In DNA form, the CDR3 reads TGTGCCAGCAGCTCCCCGATGAGATATGGCTACACCTTC. The J gene is TRBJ1-2, the V gene TRBV11-2; D gene unclear. The CDR3 totals 13 residues. CDR1 is SGHAT, CDR2 FQNNGV, per germline. The V gene lost 4 bases and the J gene lost 5 bases, with 11 bases spanning the gap.

By sample fraction, this clone is hyperexpanded. The chain is built from TRBV7-9 and TRBJ2-5; TRBD2 matches at 9 bases. Trimming took 5 bases from V and 1 from J; bases not matched to a gene: 5. This CDR3 region has 15 residues. Germline CDR1 is SEHNR and CDR2 is FQNEAQ (reference sequence). The CDR3 DNA reads TGTGCCAGCAGCGACCGACTAGCGGCCCAAGAGACCCAGTACTTC. This sequence encodes CASSDRLAAQETQYF.